The sample holds many counts of the clone carrying this T cell receptor beta chain. The sample comes from a study of early T cells in non-severe SARS-CoV-2 infection. Study-wide context: Unsorted whole blood bulk RNA was sequenced, with unpaired chains.

Attachment of unique molecular identifiers was made to individual cDNA molecules. Each CDR3 protein gets one entry after TCRdb re-called the 5' RACE reads with MiXCR. The sample contains some 21,000 distinct CDR3 sequences, about 4.2% of which appear only once. With 1 base removed from V and 5 bases from J, the gap between germline ends came to 8 bases. CDR1 is SQVTM, CDR2 ANQGSEA, per germline. The CDR3 covers 12 residues. Sequencing input: whole blood. This sequence originates from an adult who was a healthcare worker with PCR-confirmed SARS-CoV-2 infection or an uninfected control (not recorded which). V usage is TRBV29-1 and J usage is TRBJ2-5; D remains ambiguous. The DNA of the CDR3 is TGCAGCGTTGAAGGGACCTGGGAGACCCAGTACTTC. It is translated as CSVEGTWETQYF.